The rows below give T cell receptor beta chains drawn from one sample of a study of control samples from healthy donors and cancer patients. Libraries were prepared by immunoSEQ multiplex PCR; TCRdb keeps only in-frame clonotypes and omits some of them. The table lists 120,000 or so clones, 70% to 90% of them singletons, with just under 3% in the top ten. Material for sequencing was blood. These TCRs come from a man between 60 and 75 years old in good health. Both conserved end residues are trimmed from each CDR3. Expanded clones get a size class; other rows say once, few or many, or leave the size out.

J	size	V	CDR3
TRBJ1-1	.	TRBV7-9	ASSAWGPTEAF
TRBJ2-2	.	TRBV19	ASRIQGAGELF
TRBJ1-2	.	TRBV9	ASSVVSTGLSSGYT
TRBJ1-5	.	TRBV7-9	ASSEGNQPQH
TRBJ2-7	.	TRBV27	ASSFQGLAGGSSYEQY
TRBJ2-7	.	TRBV9	ASSVVPGLSSYEQY
TRBJ1-2	.	TRBV28	ASRTGGSYGYT
TRBJ1-1	.	TRBV19	ASRAGPGGMNTEAF
TRBJ1-5	.	TRBV18	ASSPLGDQPQH
TRBJ1-2	once	TRBV5-1	ASSLAGGPNYGYT
TRBJ1-4	.	TRBV28	ASRAQINEKLF
TRBJ1-6	.	TRBV5-1	ASSHRSNSPLH
TRBJ1-2	.	TRBV19	ASRTPGHKNYGYT
TRBJ2-7	once	TRBV5-5	ASSRQNYEQY
TRBJ1-2	.	TRBV30	ACGTGGNYGYT
TRBJ2-2	.	TRBV6-5	ASSYDWNTGELF
TRBJ1-5	.	TRBV18	ASSKDRGDQPQH
TRBJ1-1	.	TRBV28	ASSLSLAGTAEAF
TRBJ1-4	.	TRBV28	ASGRVDEKLF
TRBJ1-1	.	TRBV5-1	ASSSTTSGTEAF
TRBJ1-3	.	TRBV21-1	ASPLWGPRQSSGNTIY
TRBJ1-2	once	TRBV6-5	ASTRDRVVGGYT
TRBJ1-1	.	TRBV7-8	ASSLRRTNTEAF
TRBJ1-6	.	TRBV6-1	ASSDRHNSPLH
TRBJ1-3	.	TRBV6-1	ASSEAVGQVGNTIY
TRBJ1-2	.	TRBV10-3	AISAQGDYGYT
TRBJ2-3	.	TRBV7-9	ASSPSTDTQY
TRBJ2-2	.	TRBV5-1	ASRRGTGETGELF
TRBJ1-2	.	TRBV29-1	SVGTGDYGYT
TRBJ2-3	.	TRBV30	AWSPYLDAGADTQY
TRBJ2-3	.	TRBV6-6	ASSGQGSKDDTQY
TRBJ1-5	.	TRBV19	ASMQHHSNQPQH
TRBJ2-1	.	TRBV24-1	ATSAGHEQF
TRBJ1-1	.	TRBV18	ASSPSTGGHGEAF
TRBJ2-1	.	TRBV18	ASSPPNGLAGRTWF
TRBJ2-2	few	TRBV19	ASIGTGRTGELF
TRBJ1-3	.	TRBV6-5	ASSYSYGSGNTIY